The 8 T cell receptor beta chains presented below share a single source sample, sequenced in a study of cytomegalovirus exposure and HLA in healthy donors. The PCR used 60 Vbeta and 13 Jbeta primers. Method: immunoSEQ multiplex PCR; TCRdb's copy keeps in-frame clones and lacks some. The sample shows some 160,000 clones, 80% to 85% of them seen only once. The material sequenced was PBMCs. The receptors here all came from a male donor in good health and CMV-seronegative.

As regards this clone: In the same sample, other DNA sequences code for this CDR3. V and J are TRBV15 and TRBJ2-7; TRBD1 might be the D (6 bases). The ends were cut back, 0 bases at V and 3 bases at J, with 6 bases in the middle. Germline CDR1 reads LNHNV; CDR2 reads YYDKDF (reference sequence). CDR3 length: 13 residues. CDR3 amino acids: CATSRDRGYEQYF. CDR3 DNA sequence: TGTGCCACCAGCAGAGACAGGGGCTACGAGCAGTACTTC.

CDR3 loop: CASSPDRNEAFF. CDR3 nucleotides: TGTGCCAGCTCACCCGACAGAAATGAAGCTTTCTTT. V is TRBV18 and J is TRBJ1-1; D perhaps matches TRBD1 (5 bases). Looked up from germline, CDR1 is KGHSH and CDR2 is LQKENI. This CDR3 is built from 12 residues. V was pared by 3 bases and J by 7 bases, with 9 bases between.

V and J are TRBV6-6 and TRBJ1-1; 9 nucleotides align to TRBD1. Trimming took 8 bases from V and 3 from J; bases not matched to a gene: 7. Per germline, CDR1 MNHNY and CDR2 SVGAGI (reference sequence). This CDR3 has 14 amino acids. This chain's CDR3 is CASGRDRVDTEAFF. The CDR3 nucleotides read TGTGCCAGCGGGCGGGACAGGGTAGACACTGAAGCTTTCTTT.

This clone was seen a handful of times. V gene TRBV9 combines with J gene TRBJ1-1; 9 bases are shared with TRBD1. J was trimmed by 1 base and V by 4 bases; bases with no gene match: 2. This CDR3 spans 14 amino acids. In germline, CDR1 is SGDLS, CDR2 YYNGEE. Here the CDR3 reads CASSMTGGNTEAFF. CDR3 nucleotides: TGTGCCAGCAGCATGACAGGGGGGAACACTGAAGCTTTCTTT.

The genes are TRBV7-9 and TRBJ1-5, with D hard to call. The CDR3 is 14 residues long. Germline V CDR1 and CDR2: SEHNR, FQNEAQ (reference sequence). V lost 1 base and J lost 0, with 4 bases in between. For the CDR3, the DNA is TGTGCCAGCAGCTTAGTTAATAGCAATCAGCCCCAGCATTTT. Residues: CASSLVNSNQPQHF.

J is TRBJ2-3 and V is TRBV11-2, with D hard to call. CDR3 size: 11 residues. The ends were cut back, 3 bases at V and 5 bases at J, with 3 bases in the middle. Germline CDR1 reads SGHAT; CDR2 reads FQNNGV. The CDR3 loop is CASSFLDTQYF. The DNA for the CDR3 is TGTGCCAGCAGCTTTCTAGATACGCAGTATTTT.

The rearrangement links TRBV7-9 to TRBJ1-6; TRBD1 aligns across 7 bases. Germline trimming cut 3 bases from V and 8 bases from J; bases unmatched to any gene: 13. The germline CDR1 and CDR2 sequences are SEHNR and FQNEAQ (reference sequence). The CDR3 length is 17 residues. CDR3 amino acids: CASSLASTGQRHSPLHF. The CDR3 region has the DNA TGTGCCAGCAGCTTGGCAAGTACGGGACAGAGGCATTCACCCCTCCACTTT.

This clone occurred a few times. The chain combines TRBV2 with TRBJ1-6, with D maybe TRBD1 (5 bases). Trimming removed 1 base at V and 9 bases at J, with 10 bases between. Germline CDR1 reads SNHLY; CDR2 reads FYNNEI. CDR3 size: 14 residues. CDR3 in amino acids: CASSEGRTSSPLHF. The CDR3 region has the DNA TGTGCCAGCAGTGAAGGAAGGACAAGTTCACCCCTCCACTTT.